The text below deals with one T cell receptor (beta chain). This record comes from a study of cytotoxic CD8 clonotypes in ibrutinib-treated CLL. Study overall: The patient breakdown showed 10 to 12 relapsed/refractory and some 14 treatment-naive cases, with fewer than 18 IGHV unmutated.

The V gene's germline CDR1 is LNHDA and CDR2 SQIVND (reference sequence). This CDR3 region has 15 residues. The ends lost 5 bases at V and 1 base at J; junction bases unmatched: 6. With sequencing, the targeted depth ranged from 1 in 200,000 to 1 in 1 million T cells. Clones were sequenced by immunoSEQ multiplex PCR, and TCRdb holds only the in-frame ones, with some missing. The table lists 250,000 to 350,000 clones, around 69% of them singletons. The V call is TRBV19, the J call TRBJ2-3; 7 nucleotides match TRBD2. The sequence derives from a human donor with chronic lymphocytic leukemia. Sequenced here: PBMCs, sampled at disease progression, from a patient treated with ibrutinib. The DNA for the CDR3 is TGTGCCAGTAGTGAACCACGGGGGGGCACAGATACGCAGTATTTT. Its protein is CASSEPRGGTDTQYF.